This entry concerns a single T cell receptor (beta chain). These data belong to a study of blood T cell repertoires in COVID-19. Germline V gene lookup returns CDR1 MDHEN and CDR2 SYDVKM. The ends lost 6 bases at V and 5 bases at J; junction bases unmatched: 10. The CDR3 runs to 16 residues. Repertoires were generated with immunoSEQ multiplex PCR, while TCRdb's copy carries only in-frame clones and drops some. This sample has some 200,000 clones, with 70% to 90% found just once. Specimen: peripheral blood. The clonotype originates from a middle-aged man with active or convalescent COVID-19. V usage is TRBV28 and J usage is TRBJ1-1; 12 bases line up with TRBD1. CDR3 nucleotide sequence: TGTGCCAGCAGGTACCCGGCGGGACAGGGGGCGACTGAAGCTTTCTTT. As protein: CASRYPAGQGATEAFF.